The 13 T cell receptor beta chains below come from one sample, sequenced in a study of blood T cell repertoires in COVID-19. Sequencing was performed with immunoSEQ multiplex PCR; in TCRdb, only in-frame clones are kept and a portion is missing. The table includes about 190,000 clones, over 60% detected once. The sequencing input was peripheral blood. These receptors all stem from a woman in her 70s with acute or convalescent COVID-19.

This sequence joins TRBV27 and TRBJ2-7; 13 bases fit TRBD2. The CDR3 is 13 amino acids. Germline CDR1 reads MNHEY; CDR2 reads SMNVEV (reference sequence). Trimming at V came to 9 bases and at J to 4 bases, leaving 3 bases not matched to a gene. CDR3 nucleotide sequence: TGTGCCAGTCGGACTAGCGGGAGTTACGAGCAGTACTTC. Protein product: CASRTSGSYEQYF.

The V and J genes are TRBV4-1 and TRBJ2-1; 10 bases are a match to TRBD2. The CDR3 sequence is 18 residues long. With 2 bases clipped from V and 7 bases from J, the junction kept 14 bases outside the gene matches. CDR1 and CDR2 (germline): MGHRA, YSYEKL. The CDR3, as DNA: TGCGCCAGCAGCCAAACCGTGGGGGGTAGCGGGAGGCTAAATGAGCAGTTCTTC. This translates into CASSQTVGGSGRLNEQFF.

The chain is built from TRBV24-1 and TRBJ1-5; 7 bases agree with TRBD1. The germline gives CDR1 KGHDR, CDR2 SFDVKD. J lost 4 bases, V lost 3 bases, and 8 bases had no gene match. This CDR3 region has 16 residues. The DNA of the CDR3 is TGTGCCACCAGTGATCGCTCCGGGACAGTGAATCAGCCCCAGCATTTT. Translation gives CATSDRSGTVNQPQHF.

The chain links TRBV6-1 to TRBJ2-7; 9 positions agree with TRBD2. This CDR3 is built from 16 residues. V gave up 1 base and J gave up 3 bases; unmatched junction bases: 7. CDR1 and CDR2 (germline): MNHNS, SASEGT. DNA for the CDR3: TGTGCCAGCAGTGAAGGTGTGACTAGCGGACTCTACGAGCAGTACTTC. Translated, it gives CASSEGVTSGLYEQYF.

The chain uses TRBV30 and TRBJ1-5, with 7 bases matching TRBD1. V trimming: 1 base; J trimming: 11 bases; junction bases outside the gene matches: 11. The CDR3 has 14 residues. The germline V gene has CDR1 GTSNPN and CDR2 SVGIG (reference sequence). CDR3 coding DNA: TGTGCCTGGAGTGATGGACAGGCTACGAGGGCCCAGCATTTT. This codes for CAWSDGQATRAQHF. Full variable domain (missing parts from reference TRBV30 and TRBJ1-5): SQTIHQWPATLVQPVGSPLSLECTVEGTSNPNLYWYRQAAGRGLQLLFYSVGIGQISSEVPQNLSASRPQDRQFILSSKKLLLSDSGFYLCAWSDGQATRAQHFGDGTRLSIL.

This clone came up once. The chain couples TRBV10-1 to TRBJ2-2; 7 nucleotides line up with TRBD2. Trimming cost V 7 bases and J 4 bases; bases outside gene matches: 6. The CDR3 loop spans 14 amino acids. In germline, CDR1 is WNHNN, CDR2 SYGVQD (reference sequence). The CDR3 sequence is CASKAGVGTGELFF. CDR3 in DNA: TGCGCCAGCAAGGCGGGGGTCGGCACCGGGGAGCTGTTTTTT.

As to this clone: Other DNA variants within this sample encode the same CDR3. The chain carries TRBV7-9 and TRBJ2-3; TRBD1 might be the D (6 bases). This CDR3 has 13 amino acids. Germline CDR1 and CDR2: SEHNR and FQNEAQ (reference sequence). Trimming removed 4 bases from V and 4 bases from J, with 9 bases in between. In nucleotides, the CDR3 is TGTGCCAGCAGCTCCAGGGGTCCAGATACGCAGTATTTT. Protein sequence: CASSSRGPDTQYF.

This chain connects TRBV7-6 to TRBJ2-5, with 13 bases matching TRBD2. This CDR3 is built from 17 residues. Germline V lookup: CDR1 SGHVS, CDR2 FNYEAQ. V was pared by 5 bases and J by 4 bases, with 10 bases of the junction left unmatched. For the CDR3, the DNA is TGTGCCAGCAGCCCCACTGGACTAGCGGGAGTAGGAGAGACCCAGTACTTC. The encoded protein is CASSPTGLAGVGETQYF.

In DNA, the CDR3 is TGTGCCTGGAGTGTAACGAGCCTCTCCTACGAGCAGTACTTC. It encodes CAWSVTSLSYEQYF. This rearrangement joins TRBV30 to TRBJ2-7; D remains unclear. The CDR3 totals 14 residues. Germline V CDR1 and CDR2: GTSNPN, SVGIG (reference sequence). The V and J ends lost 0 bases and 0 bases respectively, with 9 bases between them.

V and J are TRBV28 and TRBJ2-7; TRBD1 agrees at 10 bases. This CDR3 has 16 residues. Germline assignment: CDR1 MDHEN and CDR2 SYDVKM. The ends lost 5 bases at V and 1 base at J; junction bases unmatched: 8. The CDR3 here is CASSQGDRGNSYEQYF. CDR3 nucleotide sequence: TGTGCCAGCAGTCAGGGGGACAGGGGTAATTCCTACGAGCAGTACTTC.

CDR3 region: CASSYGRTNTGELFF. CDR3 in DNA: TGTGCCAGCAGTTACGGGCGAACGAACACCGGGGAGCTGTTTTTT. V usage is TRBV6-6 and J usage is TRBJ2-2; D gene uncertain. Looked up from germline, CDR1 is MNHNY and CDR2 is SVGAGI (reference sequence). This CDR3 is 15 amino acids long. Deletions cut 2 bases from V and 0 bases from J, with 7 bases between.

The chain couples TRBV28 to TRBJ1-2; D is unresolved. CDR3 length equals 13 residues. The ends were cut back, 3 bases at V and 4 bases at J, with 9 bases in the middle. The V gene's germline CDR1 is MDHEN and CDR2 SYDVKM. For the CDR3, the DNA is TGTGCCAGCAGTTTCCAGGCTCCCTATGGCTACACCTTC. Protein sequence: CASSFQAPYGYTF.

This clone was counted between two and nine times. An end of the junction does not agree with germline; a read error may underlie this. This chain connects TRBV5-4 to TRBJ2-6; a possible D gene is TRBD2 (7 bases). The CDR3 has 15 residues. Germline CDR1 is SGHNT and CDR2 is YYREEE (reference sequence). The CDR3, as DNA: TGTGCCAGCAGCGATCAGCAAGGGGGGGCCGACGTCCTGACTTTC. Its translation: CASSDQQGGADVLTF.